The next 15 T cell receptor delta chains were all read from a single sample in a study of gammadelta T cells in human blood. TCRdb called clones anew from the RT-PCR reads with CATT. The sample has about 340 delta-chain clones; about 23% are singletons. Source material: non-Vgamma9Vdelta2 gamma-delta T cells from infant blood. Receptors originate from a human donor.

In the case of this clone: A far larger clone differs by one base, so this is likely a read error. The genes are TRDV1 and TRDJ1; 7 positions agree with TRDD3. Germline CDR1 TSWWSYY, CDR2 QGS. CDR3 size: 20 residues. This chain's CDR3 is CALAEEVLGPPGPYTNKLIF. The CDR3 nucleotides read TGTGCTCTTGCCGAGGAAGTACTGGGGCCGCCGGGACCGTACACCAATAAACTCATCTTT.

This clone ranks as large. This chain uses TRDV1 with TRDJ1, with D perhaps TRDD2 (8 bases). The CDR3 sequence is 21 residues long. Germline V gene data show CDR1 as TSWWSYY and CDR2 as QGS. Trimming took off 1 base at V and 0 bases at J, with 27 bases between the two ends. For the CDR3, the DNA is TGTGCTCTTGGGGAACCGCTTCCTACGTTCCCCTGGGGGGAATACACCGATAAACTCATCTTT. Its translation: CALGEPLPTFPWGEYTDKLIF.

Sample share makes this clone large (0.1 to 1%). The chain carries TRAV29/DV5 and TRDJ1; 11 nucleotides agree with TRDD3. The CDR3 loop spans 17 amino acids. Germline values: CDR1 NSMFDY, CDR2 ISSIKDK. V gave up 5 bases and J gave up 3 bases; unmatched junction bases: 15. CDR3 nucleotides: TGTGCAGCGAGACCTTTTGGGGGATACGAGGTCCCCGATAAACTCATCTTT. It codes for CAARPFGGYEVPDKLIF.

This clone was detected a few times. The genes are TRDV1 and TRDJ1; 9 nucleotides match TRDD3. V lost 1 base to trimming and J lost 0 bases; unmatched junction nucleotides: 18. The CDR3 is made up of 21 amino acids. CDR1 and CDR2 from the germline V gene are TSWWSYY and QGS. CDR3 region: CALGEQVLSRYWGKYTDKLIF. CDR3 nucleotide sequence: TGTGCTCTTGGGGAACAGGTACTATCGCGGTACTGGGGGAAATACACCGATAAACTCATCTTT.

This chain joins TRDV1 and TRDJ1, with 11 bases lining up with TRDD3. Trimming at V came to 0 bases and at J to 4 bases, leaving 25 bases not matched to a gene. Germline-derived CDR1 and CDR2 are TSWWSYY and QGS. The CDR3 extends over 23 amino acids. In DNA form, the CDR3 reads TGTGCTCTTGGGGAACTTAAACTTCCTACCACGATTGGGGGATACGCGGGTCTCGATAAACTCATCTTT. As protein: CALGELKLPTTIGGYAGLDKLIF.

This clone ranks as large (0.1 to 1%). This chain uses TRDV1 with TRDJ1; D call uncertain. The CDR3 has 19 residues. Germline V gene data show CDR1 as TSWWSYY and CDR2 as QGS. Trimming took off 3 bases at V and 2 bases at J, with 25 bases between the two ends. The CDR3 region is CALGDLYRRTFPGTDKLIF. The CDR3 nucleotides are TGTGCTCTTGGGGACCTCTATCGTCGTACGTTCCCGGGAACCGATAAACTCATCTTT.

By sample share, this clone is large. The chain uses TRDV1 and TRDJ1, with 12 bases that match TRDD3. Looked up from germline, CDR1 is TSWWSYY and CDR2 is QGS. With V trimmed by 4 bases and J by 0 bases, 18 bases remained unmatched. The CDR3 has 21 amino acids. The CDR3 spells CALGGGLPVHWGIQYTDKLIF. DNA for the CDR3: TGTGCTCTTGGGGGGGGACTTCCTGTACACTGGGGGATACAGTACACCGATAAACTCATCTTT.

In this sample, this clone is large. This chain joins TRDV1 and TRDJ3; 8 nucleotides line up with TRDD3. From germline, CDR1 is TSWWSYY and CDR2 QGS. The CDR3 loop spans 24 amino acids. V gave up 4 bases and J gave up 0 bases; unmatched junction bases: 23. CDR3 sequence: CALGGQSPYWGYTPSSWDTRQMFF. The CDR3 coding sequence is TGTGCTCTTGGGGGCCAATCCCCGTACTGGGGGTACACCCCAAGCTCCTGGGACACCCGACAGATGTTTTTC.

Notes on this clone: A far larger clone is off by one base, so a read error is likely. J is TRDJ3 and V is TRDV1, with TRDD3 matching 12 bases. V lost 0 bases and J lost 1; bases outside the gene matches: 22. Germline V gene data show CDR1 as TSWWSYY and CDR2 as QGS. There are 26 residues in the CDR3. CDR3 in DNA: TGTGCTCTTGGGGAACTTAACTGGGGGATACCCATTTGGTATCGGGAAAAGTCCTGGGACACCCGACAGATGTTTTTC. This encodes CALGELNWGIPIWYREKSWDTRQMFF.

By sample fraction, this clone is large. The chain employs TRAV14/DV4 and TRDJ1; 9 bases map to TRDD3. This CDR3 has 18 residues. Germline V lookup: CDR1 TSDPSYG, CDR2 QGSYDQQN (reference sequence). The CDR3, as DNA: TGTGCTCTGAGTGAGGCCAAAGGGTACTGGGGGAACACCGATAAACTCATCTTT. Translated: CALSEAKGYWGNTDKLIF.

Within the sample, this clone is large (0.1 to 1%). V usage is TRDV1 and J usage is TRDJ1; D possibly uses TRDD2 or TRDD3 (9 bases each). Trimming shortened V by 2 bases and J by 11 bases, and 27 bases separated the two germline ends. The germline gives CDR1 TSWWSYY, CDR2 QGS. This CDR3 contains 17 residues. The CDR3 here is CALGEAFLRPTGGGLIF. The CDR3 region has the DNA TGTGCTCTTGGGGAAGCCTTCCTACGGCCAACTGGGGGAGGGCTCATCTTT.

With respect to this clone: This likely stems from a read error, as it lies one base from a far larger clone. The V call is TRDV1, the J call TRDJ1; TRDD2 or TRDD3 may be the D gene (5 bases each). The V end lost 0 bases, the J end lost 5 bases, and 34 bases lay between the germline ends. The germline V gene has CDR1 TSWWSYY and CDR2 QGS. CDR3 length: 22 amino acids. DNA for the CDR3: TGTGCTCTTGGGGAACTCGTGGGCTTCCCAAGACACTGGACCCCCTCCGGTGATAAACTCATCTTT. This sequence encodes CALGELVGFPRHWTPSGDKLIF.

A few counts support this clone. A far larger clone is just one base off, so this is likely a read error. Other DNA sequences in the sample encode the same CDR3. The chain recombines TRAV29/DV5 with TRDJ1, with 11 positions matching TRDD3. Germline V gene lookup returns CDR1 NSMFDY and CDR2 ISSIKDK. With V trimmed by 2 bases and J by 2 bases, 2 bases remained unmatched. The CDR3 contains 14 residues. DNA for the CDR3: TGTGCAGCAAGTCTGGGGGATACAACCGATAAACTCATCTTT. The encoded protein is CAASLGDTTDKLIF.

This clone is categorized as hyperexpanded. The chain uses TRAV29/DV5 and TRDJ1, with 9 bases that match TRDD3. The V and J ends lost 5 bases and 0 bases, in that order; junction bases with no gene match: 20. Germline CDR1 and CDR2: NSMFDY and ISSIKDK. The CDR3 sequence is 19 residues long. The CDR3 is CAARPPTWTGGLHTDKLIF. Here the CDR3 DNA reads TGTGCAGCGCGGCCTCCTACGTGGACTGGGGGACTCCACACCGATAAACTCATCTTT.

This clone is large in the sample. This rearrangement joins TRDV1 to TRDJ1, with 10 positions matching TRDD3. CDR1 TSWWSYY and CDR2 QGS come from the germline V gene. CDR3 size: 20 residues. V trimming: 3 bases; J trimming: 1 base; junction bases outside the gene matches: 17. Here the CDR3 reads CALGDILPTWGINPTDKLIF. Written as DNA, the CDR3 is TGTGCTCTTGGGGACATACTTCCTACCTGGGGGATAAATCCCACCGATAAACTCATCTTT.